The clone carrying this TCR beta chain has a count of ten or more. What it recognizes is unknown. Genomic DNA acted as the template from which TCR beta VDJ combination and CDR3 sequence profiling were carried out. TCRdb ran MiXCR on the reads and lists one entry per CDR3 protein. The sample yields 100,000 to 150,000 distinct CDR3 sequences, approximately 41% seen once. The CDR3 has 13 residues. V lost 6 bases and J lost 2, with 10 bases in between. Germline V gives CDR1 MNHNS, CDR2 SASEGT. The data derive from a study of CD8+CD57+ T cells in acquired aplastic anemia. As for the study in general: Roughly 3 ug was the average amount of DNA from sorted CD4+ and CD8+ cells. CD4+ cell libraries from healthy donors averaged roughly 10 million reads.

Findings of the study overall: In CD8+ cells, Simpson's diversity showed no significant difference between patients and controls. A set of approximately 30 CD8+ CDR3 sequences was shared between patients and controls, and these sequences appeared highly expressed in patients.

Sequences were obtained from sorted CD4+, CD8+, or CD8+CD57+ T cells (not recorded which) from PBMCs. This sequence joins TRBV6-1 and TRBJ2-5; D is perhaps TRBD1 (6 bases). The TCR comes from a human donor in good health, serving as a control. Here the CDR3 DNA reads TGTGCCAGCAGCGGACAGCCTCAAGAGACCCAGTACTTC. This translates into CASSGQPQETQYF.